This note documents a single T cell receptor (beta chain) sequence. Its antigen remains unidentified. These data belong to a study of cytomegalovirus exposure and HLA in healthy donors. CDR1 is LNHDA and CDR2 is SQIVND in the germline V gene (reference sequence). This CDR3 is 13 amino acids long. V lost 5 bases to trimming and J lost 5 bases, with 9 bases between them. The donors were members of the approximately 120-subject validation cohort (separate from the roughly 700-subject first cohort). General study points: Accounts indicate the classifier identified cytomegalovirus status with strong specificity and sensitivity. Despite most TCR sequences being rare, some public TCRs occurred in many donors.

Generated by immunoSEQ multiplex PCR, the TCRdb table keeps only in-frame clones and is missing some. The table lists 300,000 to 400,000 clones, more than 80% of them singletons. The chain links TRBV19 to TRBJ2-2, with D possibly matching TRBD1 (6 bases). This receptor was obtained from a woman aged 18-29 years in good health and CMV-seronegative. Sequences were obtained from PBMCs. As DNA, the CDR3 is TGTGCCAGTAGTTTACAGGGTACCGGGGAGCTGTTTTTT. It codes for CASSLQGTGELFF.